This is a list of T cell receptor beta chains from one sample in a study of blood T cell repertoires in COVID-19. Sequencing used immunoSEQ multiplex PCR; TCRdb keeps in-frame clones, though not all of them. Of about 240,000 clones in the sample, approximately 87% were seen once. Material: peripheral blood. These receptors came from a man aged 60-69 years with acute or convalescent COVID-19. Each CDR3 is given with its conserved first and last residue. The D gene is left open where the match is weak. Some rows mark clone size as missing; the rest say once, few, many or name a class of expanded clone.

j_call	d_call	clone_size	v_call	cdr3_nt	cdr3_aa
TRBJ1-4	TRBD1	.	TRBV28	TGTGCCAGCAGTCGAAACGCAGGGGGCTGGGATGAAAAACTGTTTTTT	CASSRNAGGWDEKLFF
TRBJ2-1	TRBD2	.	TRBV6-2/TRBV6-3	TGTGCCAGCAGTTACCCCCTGTCGAGCGGGAGGGATGTGAATGAGCAGTTCTTC	CASSYPLSSGRDVNEQFF
TRBJ2-5	TRBD1	few	TRBV27	TGTGCCAGCAGTTCACAGGGGGCTTTTTCGGAGACCCAGTACTTC	CASSSQGAFSETQYF
TRBJ2-2	.	.	TRBV6-1	TGTGCCAGCAGTGAAGTGGGGGCGACCGGGGAGCTGTTTTTT	CASSEVGATGELFF
TRBJ1-4	TRBD1	.	TRBV6-6	TGTGCCAGCAGCCGACAGGGGGCCGATTCCCTTAATGAAAAACTGTTTTTT	CASSRQGADSLNEKLFF
TRBJ2-5	.	.	TRBV30	TGTGCCTGGAGTATACAGTCCCAAGAGACCCAGTACTTC	CAWSIQSQETQYF
TRBJ2-4	.	.	TRBV4-3	TGCGCCAGCAGCCAAGATCGGTACATTCAGTACTTC	CASSQDRYIQYF
TRBJ2-1	TRBD2	.	TRBV10-3	TGTGCCATCAGAGGGACTAGCGGGGTTTGGAATGAGCAGTTCTTC	CAIRGTSGVWNEQFF
TRBJ1-2	.	.	TRBV28	TGTGCCAGCAGCCCTACAGGGATCTATGGCTACACCTTC	CASSPTGIYGYTF
TRBJ2-4	TRBD2	.	TRBV7-2	TGTGCCAGCAGCTCAACCTCGGGGGAGGGTGGAAACATTCAGTACTTC	CASSSTSGEGGNIQYF
TRBJ2-3	TRBD2	.	TRBV4-2	TGTGCCAGCAGCTCCCGGCTAGCGGGAGGCACAGATACGCAGTATTTT	CASSSRLAGGTDTQYF
TRBJ2-1	TRBD2	.	TRBV6-2/TRBV6-3	TGTGCCAGCAGCACGGGACTAGCGGCCGCTCAGGGGTTCTTC	CASSTGLAAAQGFF
TRBJ1-3	.	.	TRBV11-3	TGTGCCAGCAGCTTAGATTTCAGCGTCTCTGGAAACACCATATATTTT	CASSLDFSVSGNTIYF
TRBJ1-2	TRBD1	once	TRBV28	TGTGCCAGCAGCGCCGGGACAGACAACTATGGCTACACCTTC	CASSAGTDNYGYTF
TRBJ2-1	TRBD2	once	TRBV18	TGTGCCAGCTCACCACGGACTAGCGGGGCTTCACCTGAGCAGTTCTTC	CASSPRTSGASPEQFF
TRBJ1-6	TRBD1	.	TRBV4-3	TGCGCCAGCAGCCAACACAGGGGTAATTCACCCCTCCACTTT	CASSQHRGNSPLHF
TRBJ1-2	TRBD1	.	TRBV5-1	TGCGCCAGCAGCTTGCAGGGGGCTAACTATGGCTACACCTTC	CASSLQGANYGYTF
TRBJ2-3	.	.	TRBV6-5	TGTGCCAGCAGTAGGAGGGCCACAGATACGCAGTATTTT	CASSRRATDTQYF
TRBJ2-2	.	.	TRBV11-2	TGTGCCAGCAGCTTAAGGCGGGGGAACACCGGGGAGCTGTTTTTT	CASSLRRGNTGELFF
TRBJ2-3	TRBD2	.	TRBV24-1	TGTGCCACCAGTGGAGAGCGGGAGGTCCCGGACACAGATACGCAGTATTTT	CATSGEREVPDTDTQYF
TRBJ2-7	.	.	TRBV29-1	TGCAGCGTTGAAGGGCAGTCCTACGAGCAGTACTTC	CSVEGQSYEQYF
TRBJ2-3	TRBD2	once	TRBV24-1	TGTGCCACCAGTGACCTACAGCGGGAGGGTCGCACAGATACGCAGTATTTT	CATSDLQREGRTDTQYF
TRBJ2-1	.	.	TRBV6-6	TGTGCCAGCAGTTATAGTCCCAATGAGCAGTTCTTC	CASSYSPNEQFF
TRBJ1-2	TRBD1	.	TRBV28	TGTGCCAGCCAAGGGGGACAGACATATGGCTACACCTTC	CASQGGQTYGYTF
TRBJ1-1	TRBD1	.	TRBV10-1	TGCGCCAGCAGTGAGAGGGACAGGGCGTGTATATCGACTGAAGCTTTCTTT	CASSERDRACISTEAFF
TRBJ1-3	.	.	TRBV9	TGTGCCAGCAGCGTAGCCCGCCAGAACTCTGGAAACACCATATATTTT	CASSVARQNSGNTIYF
TRBJ1-1	.	.	TRBV19	TGTGCCAGTAGTCCTATATGGTCTGAGGAAGCTTTCTTT	CASSPIWSEEAFF
TRBJ1-1	.	.	TRBV29-1	TGCAGCGTTCCCGGACTGGGGAACACTGAAGCTTTCTTT	CSVPGLGNTEAFF
TRBJ2-7	.	.	TRBV6-2/TRBV6-3	TGTGCCAGCAGTTACACGGGTTACTACGAGCAGTACTTC	CASSYTGYYEQYF
TRBJ1-2	.	once	TRBV4-1	TGCGCCAGCAGCCAAGAAGGAGGGGACTACACCTTC	CASSQEGGDYTF
TRBJ1-3	.	.	TRBV6-1	TGTGCCAGCAGTGAATTCTCGAGCTCTGGAAACACCATATATTTT	CASSEFSSSGNTIYF
TRBJ2-7	.	.	TRBV6-5	TGTGCCAGCAGTTACGGGGTAGCGCGACCCTACGAGCAGTACTTC	CASSYGVARPYEQYF
TRBJ2-3	TRBD1	.	TRBV11-3	TGTGCCAGCAGCCACAGGGGGGGCACAGATACGCAGTATTTT	CASSHRGGTDTQYF
TRBJ1-5	.	.	TRBV27	TGTGCCAGCAGTTTATCCTCAGGCGAGGGGCATTTT	CASSLSSGEGHF
TRBJ1-6	.	.	TRBV19	TGTGCCAGTAGTATTTCTGGGGAGCACTCACCCCTCCACTTT	CASSISGEHSPLHF
TRBJ2-7	TRBD2	.	TRBV28	TGTGCCAGCAGTTTACGCGGGGCGGGGGTCGGTTCTACCGAGCAGTACTTC	CASSLRGAGVGSTEQYF
TRBJ1-5	.	.	TRBV6-5	TGTGCCAGCGGGCAGGGTAATCAGCCCCAGCATTTT	CASGQGNQPQHF
TRBJ1-2	TRBD1	.	TRBV28	TGTGCCAGCAGACAATCGGGACAGGGGTTTCACTATGGCTACACCTTC	CASRQSGQGFHYGYTF